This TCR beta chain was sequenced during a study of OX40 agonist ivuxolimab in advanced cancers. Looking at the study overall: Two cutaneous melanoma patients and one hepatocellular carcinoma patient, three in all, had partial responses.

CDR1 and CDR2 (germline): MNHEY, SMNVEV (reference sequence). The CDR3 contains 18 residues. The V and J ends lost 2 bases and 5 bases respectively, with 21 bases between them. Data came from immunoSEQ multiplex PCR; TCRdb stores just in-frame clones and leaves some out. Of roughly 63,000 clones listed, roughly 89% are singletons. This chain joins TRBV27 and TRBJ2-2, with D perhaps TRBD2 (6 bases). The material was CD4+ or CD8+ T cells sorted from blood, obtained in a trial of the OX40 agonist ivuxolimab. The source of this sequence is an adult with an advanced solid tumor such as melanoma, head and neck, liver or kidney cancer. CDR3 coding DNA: TGTGCCAGCAGTTTAGCAACTCTCCCGGGGGTAGGGACCGGGGAGCTGTTTTTT. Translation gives CASSLATLPGVGTGELFF.